A selection of T cell receptor beta chains follows, all from one sample in a study of blood T cell repertoires in COVID-19. Only in-frame clones appear in the TCRdb table, and some are missing; sequencing was by immunoSEQ multiplex PCR. The sample carries about 120,000 clones, approximately 83% recorded once. The sample consisted of peripheral blood. The receptors here all came from a woman aged 70-85 years with acute or convalescent COVID-19. The CDR3 runs from the conserved cysteine through the conserved F or W.

V: TRBV2; J: TRBJ1-1; CDR3: CASSVGGPPNTEAFF
V: TRBV5-1; J: TRBJ1-1; CDR3: CASGTGNFGSTEAFF
V: TRBV27; J: TRBJ2-1; CDR3: CASSRPSYNEQFF
V: TRBV30; J: TRBJ1-4; CDR3: CAWSDENRQGWAGEKLFF
V: TRBV5-4; J: TRBJ1-1; CDR3: CASSWGGMNTEAFF
V: TRBV4-1; J: TRBJ1-6; CDR3: CASSQDPTPSSYNSPLHF
V: TRBV7-2; J: TRBJ1-1; CDR3: CASSFSPNTEAFF
V: TRBV5-5; J: TRBJ1-4; CDR3: CASSFVPQEKLFF
V: TRBV4-3; J: TRBJ2-5; CDR3: CASSQNLGGQETQYF
V: TRBV10-3; J: TRBJ1-6; CDR3: CAISEDSRNSPLHF
V: TRBV3-1/TRBV3-2; J: TRBJ2-3; CDR3: CASRPRGASGTDTQYF